Sequencing of this TCR beta chain was carried out in a study of shared clonotypes between healthy human individuals (TCRdb year 2020). Broadly, across the study: The cohort comprised a couple of women and a few men aged 18 to 49 years. For each donor, three plates each were used for CD4 naive and CD4 memory, two plates were used for CD8 naive, and one plate was used for CD8 memory. To estimate repertoire size and how much clonotype sharing occurs between individuals, the study deeply sequenced the blood TCR repertoires of a handful of healthy adults. To increase sequencing depth and limit assay-specific biases, TCR repertoire library preparation and sequencing were carried out by different laboratories using diverse techniques. Each donor's leukapheresis produced roughly between roughly 0.85 and 9 billion PBMCs. Summary of the overall study and its limitations: Because the study included a small number of donors, the genetic and exposure-history diversity represented was limited. Rarefaction of sorted-subset datasets indicated incomplete sequencing despite the large sequencing depth. Based on pairwise subsampling, the degree of clonotype sharing among donors was expected to be affected by sequencing depth. Naive subsets generally had larger estimated clonotype richness than memory subsets. Sampling was restricted to blood, and TCR repertoires in tissue are likely to differ from TCR repertoires in blood. Across a few donors, approximately 5% of naive CD4, around 3.5% of naive CD8, roughly 2.2% of memory CD4, and about 0.44% of memory CD8 clonotypes were shared. Compared with non-shared clonotypes, clonotypes shared by all four sorted-subset donors had higher generation probabilities.

Concerning this clone: The specificity of this receptor is unknown. Base-call qualities are not available, and no considerably larger clone is one nucleotide away.

Using the deep immunoSEQ assay, multiplex PCR amplified TCR CDR3 regions from genomic DNA. Genomic DNA extracted from each cell subset was distributed evenly over all wells of several immunoSEQ 96-well plates, and each plate served as one replicate. For sorted subsets, each replicate PCR was loaded with 150 to 250 ng genomic DNA, equivalent to approximately 27,000 T cell genomes. Purified libraries were measured with a Qubit 3.0 fluorometer, size-checked on a Bioanalyzer 2100, and measured again with the KAPA Library Quantification kit. A separate single-read 150-cycle Illumina NextSeq 550 flow cell was used to sequence each immunoSEQ 96-well plate. On the study's bioinformatics: Because only junctional sequences without quality scores were contained in the immunoSEQ output, filtering matching that applied to full-length reads could not be performed. To assign V/J genes and CDR3, sequences were annotated using PyIR, a Python wrapper for IgBLAST v1.9, with IMGT germline references. Reads were removed for weak V/J assignments (E-value above 1e-6), missing CDR3, stop codons, out-of-frame junctions, or ambiguous translated residues. V3J clonotypes were defined as sequences sharing an identical inferred V gene, J gene, and CDR3 amino acid sequence. The percentage overlap between two repertoires was calculated by dividing the number of shared unique clonotypes by the size of the smaller repertoire. Richness of each repertoire was evaluated using RTK rarefaction, the Chao1 estimator, and Recon v2.1 estimates of unobserved clonotypes. Generation probabilities for all TCRbeta clonotypes obtained by the gDNA method from four donors were computed using OLGA. Here the immuneACCESS table is served through TCRdb, limited to in-frame sequences with V and J called. Missing clones are a known gap in these copies; in checked studies unresolved V genes cover under half, and the rest lacks a known reason. V, J and clone size were drawn from that table, and D and trimming were deduced from the DNA. For this sample there are some 790,000 clones; approximately 72% appear just once. The ten most abundant clones make up under 2% of the sample.

Donors were healthy HIV-negative adults with no recently reported acute infections or vaccinations. All donors were Caucasian adults living in Nashville, Tennessee, USA. Magnetic negative selection was used to enrich CD4+ T cells, after which naive cells were positively selected on CD45RA and the negative fraction became the memory subset. After blood collection by leukapheresis, PBMCs were isolated using Ficoll-Histopaque density gradient centrifugation and then cryopreserved in the vapor phase of liquid nitrogen. Analytical flow cytometry was used to check the purity and quantity of every magnetically sorted T cell population. Genomic DNA was isolated from every sorted fraction and measured by UV absorbance on a Nanodrop 2000c. Sequences were obtained from memory CD4+ T cells sorted from blood. The cell subset or site label for this specimen denotes: CD45RA-negative fraction. The TCR sequence derives from a woman younger than 45 in good health.

The CDR3 reads CASSLQGENGYTF. The bases are TGTGCCAGCAGCTTACAGGGAGAGAATGGCTACACCTTC. The receptor chain draws on TRBV4-2 and TRBJ1-2, with TRBD1 tentatively as D gene (6 bases match). The germline ends are 13 bases apart after V is trimmed by 5 bases and J by 6 bases. For CDR1 and CDR2, the germline V gene lists LGHNA and YNFKEQ. The CDR3 runs 13 residues from the cysteine to the phenylalanine. The DNA shown is the 39-base CDR3, in frame from base 1.